A selection of T cell receptor beta chains follows, all from one sample in a study of OX40 agonist ivuxolimab in advanced cancers. Sequencing used immunoSEQ multiplex PCR; TCRdb keeps in-frame clones, though not all of them. The data contain some 65,000 clones, 85% of them singletons. Sequenced material: CD4+ or CD8+ T cells sorted from blood, taken in a trial of the OX40 agonist ivuxolimab. The receptor set was obtained from an adult with an advanced solid tumor such as melanoma, head and neck, liver or kidney cancer. CDR3s include the opening cysteine and the closing phenylalanine or tryptophan. The D gene is left open where the match is weak. Size tells how often a clone was seen (once, few, many) or the class of an expanded clone, and some rows leave it out.

J gene,V gene,clone size,CDR3 length,D gene,CDR3 DNA,CDR3 protein
TRBJ1-1,TRBV7-9,once,14,-,TGTGCCAGCAGCCAAGTGACAGGAACCGCTGAAGCTTTCTTT,CASSQVTGTAEAFF
TRBJ1-1,TRBV18,-,14,TRBD1,TGTGCCAGCTCACCACAGGGGGCTAACACTGAAGCTTTCTTT,CASSPQGANTEAFF
TRBJ2-7,TRBV7-2,-,16,TRBD2,TGTGCCAGCAGCTTAGTTTCAGAGCGGGGGGCCTACGAGCAGTACTTC,CASSLVSERGAYEQYF
TRBJ1-1,TRBV5-1,-,15,-,TGCGCCAGCAGCTTCGCTAGCCAGACCTACACTGAAGCTTTCTTT,CASSFASQTYTEAFF
TRBJ1-1,TRBV18,-,16,-,TGTGCCAGCTCACCAGTGGGGTCCAGCCCCTCCGTTGAAGCTTTCTTT,CASSPVGSSPSVEAFF
TRBJ2-1,TRBV5-4,once,15,-,TGTGCCAGCAGCTCGGGCCCCATACCCCCCAATGAGCAGTTCTTC,CASSSGPIPPNEQFF
TRBJ1-6,TRBV2,few,13,-,TGTGCCATTACCCGGGACGGAGATTCACCCCTCCACTTT,CAITRDGDSPLHF
TRBJ2-1,TRBV5-1,-,15,TRBD2,TGCGCCAGCAGCTTCTCCGGGACTAGGGACAATGAGCAGTTCTTC,CASSFSGTRDNEQFF
TRBJ2-5,TRBV27,-,15,-,TGTGCCAGCAGTTTACGGGTCGGGGGGCGTGAGACCCAGTACTTC,CASSLRVGGRETQYF
TRBJ1-5,TRBV27,few,14,-,TGTGCCAGCAGTCTCCGGGACAGCAATCAGCCCCAGCATTTT,CASSLRDSNQPQHF
TRBJ2-2,TRBV6-1,few,16,-,TGTGCCAGCAGTGATTTGGCAGGGTCGAACACCGGGGAGCTGTTTTTT,CASSDLAGSNTGELFF
TRBJ2-3,TRBV6-6,few,13,TRBD1,TGTGCCAGCAGTCGACAGGGCTCAGATACGCAGTATTTT,CASSRQGSDTQYF
TRBJ2-3,TRBV5-4,-,17,TRBD2,TGTGCCAGCAGCTTGCCTCGGGCGGGGGGGAGCACAGATACGCAGTATTTT,CASSLPRAGGSTDTQYF
TRBJ1-6,TRBV5-1,few,15,TRBD1,TGCGCCAGCAGCACCTACGACAGGGATAATTCACCCCTCCACTTT,CASSTYDRDNSPLHF
TRBJ2-7,TRBV5-1,-,12,-,TGCGCCAGCAGCTTTAACAGCTCCGAGCAGTACTTC,CASSFNSSEQYF
TRBJ1-6,TRBV6-5,-,14,-,TGTGCCAGCAACAACGGGGCAGTAGGTTCACCCCTCCACTTT,CASNNGAVGSPLHF
TRBJ2-7,TRBV5-4,-,16,TRBD1,TGTGCCAGCAGCCATGCCGTCGACAGGGGGCTCTACGAGCAGTACTTC,CASSHAVDRGLYEQYF
TRBJ2-1,TRBV5-4,-,17,TRBD2,TGTGCCAGCAGCTTGGGAGTAGGGCGGGGGGGCCCCAATGAGCAGTTCTTC,CASSLGVGRGGPNEQFF
TRBJ2-1,TRBV4-2,-,15,-,TGTGCCAGCAGCCAAGATAGGGACAACTACAATGAGCAGTTCTTC,CASSQDRDNYNEQFF
TRBJ2-7,TRBV5-1,-,15,-,TGCGCCAGCAGCTGGGGTAGGGGCAGGGGACCCGAGCAGTACTTC,CASSWGRGRGPEQYF
TRBJ1-2,TRBV30,-,15,TRBD1,TGTGCCTGGAGCAAAGGGACAGGAGCTAACTATGGCTACACCTTC,CAWSKGTGANYGYTF
TRBJ2-5,TRBV2,-,15,TRBD2,TGTGCCAGCAGCCGAAGCGGGACCCTCCAAGAGACCCAGTACTTC,CASSRSGTLQETQYF
TRBJ1-1,TRBV28,-,12,-,TGTGCCAGCAGTTTATTAAGCAATGAAGCTTTCTTT,CASSLLSNEAFF
TRBJ2-3,TRBV7-2,once,15,TRBD1,TGTGCCAGCAGCTTAGACAGGGGGGGCACAGATACGCAGTATTTT,CASSLDRGGTDTQYF
TRBJ2-5,TRBV6-6,-,14,TRBD2,TGTGCCAGTGTAGCGGGGGGGCCCCAAGAGACCCAGTACTTC,CASVAGGPQETQYF
TRBJ1-1,TRBV2,-,13,-,TGTGCCAGCAGTGAAGAGGGGAACACTGAAGCTTTCTTT,CASSEEGNTEAFF
TRBJ2-7,TRBV27,-,14,-,TGTGCCAGCAGTTTATTAGGGAGTAGAGGCGAGCAGTACTTC,CASSLLGSRGEQYF
TRBJ1-2,TRBV9,-,13,-,TGTGCCAGCAGCGTAGAGGGCAGGGGAGGCTACACCTTC,CASSVEGRGGYTF
TRBJ1-2,TRBV5-1,-,15,TRBD1,TGCGCCAGCAGCCAGGACAGGGCTACTAACTATGGCTACACCTTC,CASSQDRATNYGYTF
TRBJ1-5,TRBV2,few,14,-,TGTGCCAGCAAGAGTACGTCCGGCTTTCAGCCCCAGCATTTT,CASKSTSGFQPQHF
TRBJ1-5,TRBV18,-,17,-,TGTGCCAGCTCACCACGGGGGACACAGTATAGCAATCAGCCCCAGCATTTT,CASSPRGTQYSNQPQHF
TRBJ2-2,TRBV19,once,13,-,TGTGCCACCAAAGGCGGGGATACCGGGGAGCTGTTTTTT,CATKGGDTGELFF
TRBJ1-4,TRBV5-4,-,13,-,TGTGCCAGTAGCAGAGCAACTAATGAAAAACTGTTTTTT,CASSRATNEKLFF
TRBJ2-7,TRBV27,-,13,-,TGTGCCAGCAGTTTCGGGCGGGCCTACGAGCAGTACTTC,CASSFGRAYEQYF
TRBJ1-4,TRBV7-2,-,13,TRBD1,TGTGCCAGCAGCTCGGGACAGGGCCGGGAACTGTTTTTT,CASSSGQGRELFF
TRBJ2-1,TRBV5-4,-,14,TRBD2,TGTGCCAGCAGGCCTGACGGGGGGTTTAATGAGCAGTTCTTC,CASRPDGGFNEQFF
TRBJ1-1,TRBV10-3,-,16,-,TGTGCCATCAGTGAAAGACAGCTACTCGAGAACACTGAAGCTTTCTTT,CAISERQLLENTEAFF
TRBJ2-3,TRBV5-4,-,15,-,TGTGCCAGCAGCTTGGGGGCGGCAGGGAGGGATACGCAGTATTTT,CASSLGAAGRDTQYF
TRBJ1-2,TRBV28,-,15,TRBD1,TGTGCCAGCAGGATACAGGGGGCGCATAACTATGGCTACACCTTC,CASRIQGAHNYGYTF
TRBJ2-1,TRBV5-1,-,16,-,TGCGCCAGCAGCTTGTTTGGTCAGGGATCAGTGGATGAGCAGTTCTTC,CASSLFGQGSVDEQFF
TRBJ2-1,TRBV7-2,-,15,-,TGTGCCAGCAGCTTATTACAGGGTTTATACAATGAGCAGTTCTTC,CASSLLQGLYNEQFF
TRBJ2-7,TRBV27,-,15,TRBD2,TGTGCCAGCAGTTCGAGCGGGAGAGGGAAGAACGAGCAGTACTTC,CASSSSGRGKNEQYF
TRBJ1-4,TRBV5-1,-,15,-,TGCGCCAGCAGCTTGGCAGGGGCAGGAGGCGAAAAACTGTTTTTT,CASSLAGAGGEKLFF
TRBJ1-3,TRBV7-2,-,18,TRBD1,TGTGCCAGCAGCCTATACAGACAGGGGATCGGGTCTGGAAACACCATATATTTT,CASSLYRQGIGSGNTIYF
TRBJ1-2,TRBV19,-,14,TRBD1,TGTGCCAGTAGTGGTGGACAGGGGATTTACGGCTACACCTTC,CASSGGQGIYGYTF
TRBJ1-1,TRBV9,once,14,TRBD1,TGTGCCAGCAGCGTAGCTCCGGGACAGGGGGCGGCTTTCTTT,CASSVAPGQGAAFF
TRBJ2-7,TRBV7-9,-,14,-,TGTGCCAGCAGCACCAATTCGGACTTATACGAGCAGTACTTC,CASSTNSDLYEQYF
TRBJ1-2,TRBV7-6,-,16,-,TGTGCCAGCAGCTTCGGACAGACTAGAGGGGGCTATGGCTACACCTTC,CASSFGQTRGGYGYTF
TRBJ2-6,TRBV5-1,-,15,-,TGCGCCAGCAGCTTGACTGCCTCTGGGGCCAACGTCCTGACTTTC,CASSLTASGANVLTF
TRBJ2-7,TRBV7-9,once,13,-,TGTGCCAGCAGCTTTTGGGGGGACAACGAGCAGTACTTC,CASSFWGDNEQYF
TRBJ1-2,TRBV10-3,-,12,-,TGTGCCATCAGTGAGCCGGGGGAGGGCTACACCTTC,CAISEPGEGYTF
TRBJ1-2,TRBV28,-,14,TRBD1,TGTGCCAGCAGTTTAACGGGACAGAACTATGGCTACACCTTC,CASSLTGQNYGYTF
TRBJ2-1,TRBV10-3,few,17,TRBD2,TGTGCCATCAGAAGGACTAGCGGGGGGTCCTCCTACAATGAGCAGTTCTTC,CAIRRTSGGSSYNEQFF